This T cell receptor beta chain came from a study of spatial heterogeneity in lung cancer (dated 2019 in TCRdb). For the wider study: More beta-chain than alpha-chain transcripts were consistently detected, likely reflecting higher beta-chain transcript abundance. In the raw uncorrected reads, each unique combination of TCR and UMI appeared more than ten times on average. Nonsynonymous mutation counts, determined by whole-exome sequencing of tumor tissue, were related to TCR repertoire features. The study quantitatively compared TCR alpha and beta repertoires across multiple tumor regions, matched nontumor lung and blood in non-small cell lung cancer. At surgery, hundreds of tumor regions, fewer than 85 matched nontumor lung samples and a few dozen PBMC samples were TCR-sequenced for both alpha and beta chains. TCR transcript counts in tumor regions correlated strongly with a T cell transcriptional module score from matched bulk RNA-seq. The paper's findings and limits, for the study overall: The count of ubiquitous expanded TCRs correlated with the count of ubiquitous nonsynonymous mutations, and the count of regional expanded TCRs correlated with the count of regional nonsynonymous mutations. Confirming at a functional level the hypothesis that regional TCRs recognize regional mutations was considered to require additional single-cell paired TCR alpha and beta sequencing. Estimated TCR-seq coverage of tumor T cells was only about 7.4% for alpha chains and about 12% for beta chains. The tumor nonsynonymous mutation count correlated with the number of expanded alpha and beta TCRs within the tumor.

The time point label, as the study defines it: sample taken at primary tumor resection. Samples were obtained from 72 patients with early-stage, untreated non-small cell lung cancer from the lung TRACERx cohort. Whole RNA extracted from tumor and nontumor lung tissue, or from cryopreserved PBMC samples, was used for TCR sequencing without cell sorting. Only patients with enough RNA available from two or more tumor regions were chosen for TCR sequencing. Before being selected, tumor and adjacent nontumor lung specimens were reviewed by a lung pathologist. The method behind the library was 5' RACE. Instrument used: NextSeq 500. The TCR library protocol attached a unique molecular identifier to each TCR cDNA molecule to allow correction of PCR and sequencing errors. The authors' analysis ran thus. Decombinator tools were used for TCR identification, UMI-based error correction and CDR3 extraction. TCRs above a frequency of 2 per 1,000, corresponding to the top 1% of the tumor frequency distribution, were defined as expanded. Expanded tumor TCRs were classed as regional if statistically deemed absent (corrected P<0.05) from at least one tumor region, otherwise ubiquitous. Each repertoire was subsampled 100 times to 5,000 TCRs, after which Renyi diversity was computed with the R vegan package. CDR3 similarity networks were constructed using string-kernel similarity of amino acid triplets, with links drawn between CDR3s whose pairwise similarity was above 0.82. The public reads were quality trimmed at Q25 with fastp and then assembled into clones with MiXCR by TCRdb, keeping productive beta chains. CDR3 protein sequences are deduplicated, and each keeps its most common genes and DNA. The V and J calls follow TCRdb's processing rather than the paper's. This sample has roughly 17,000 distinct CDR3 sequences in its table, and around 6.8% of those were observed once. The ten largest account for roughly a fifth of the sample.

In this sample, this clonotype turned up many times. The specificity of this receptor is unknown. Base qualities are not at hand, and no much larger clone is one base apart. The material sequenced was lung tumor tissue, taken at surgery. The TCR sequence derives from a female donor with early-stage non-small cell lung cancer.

The CDR3 region has the sequence CASSLDLGQPQHF. The nucleotides are TGTGCCAGCAGTTTAGATTTGGGTCAGCCCCAGCATTTT. The V and J genes are TRBV12-3 or TRBV12-4 and TRBJ1-5; there is no confident call for the D gene. V gives up 1 base and J gives up 6 bases, and the segment between their germline ends measures 7 bases. CDR3 length: 13 amino acids, cysteine to phenylalanine. The CDR3 DNA has 39 bases and is translated from base 1.